This TCR beta chain was documented in a study of blood T cell repertoires in COVID-19. V gave up 2 bases and J gave up 6 bases; unmatched junction bases: 3. CDR3 length equals 15 residues. Germline V lookup: CDR1 ENHRY, CDR2 SYGVKD. Produced via immunoSEQ multiplex PCR; TCRdb's table is partial and in-frame only. The profile shows roughly 230,000 clones, 65% to 90% of them singletons. The material sequenced was peripheral blood. This rearrangement joins TRBV10-3 to TRBJ2-1; 11 nucleotides line up with TRBD2. The receptor was isolated from a woman in her 50s with acute or convalescent COVID-19. The CDR3 DNA reads TGTGCCATCAGTGAGGCTAGCGGGGGGATCAATGAGCAGTTCTTC. Its translation: CAISEASGGINEQFF.